This T cell receptor beta chain is from a study of cytomegalovirus exposure and HLA in healthy donors. This CDR3 region has 14 residues. The junction had 8 bases not matched to a gene; V was cut back by 3 bases and J by 6 bases. Germline values: CDR1 SQVTM, CDR2 ANQGSEA. This PCR relied on a set of 60 Vbeta primers and 13 Jbeta primers. Using immunoSEQ multiplex PCR, the repertoire was profiled, and TCRdb retains in-frame clones only, with some absent. In the table there are over 80,000 clones, approximately 80% of which are singletons. Sequencing input: PBMCs. The chain couples TRBV29-1 to TRBJ2-1; 7 bases are a match to TRBD2. This TCR derives from a woman in her forties in good health and CMV-seronegative. The CDR3 coding sequence is TGCAGCGTTGACTCGGCTAGCGGATTCAATGAGCAGTTCTTC. This codes for CSVDSASGFNEQFF.